This TCR beta chain was documented in a study of beta chain features in type 1 diabetes. Study overall: Age, gender and cell yields were similar between patients and healthy donors.

Every isolated RNA sample was fully reverse transcribed, so sequencing captured expressed TCRB transcripts. Sequencing was performed with immunoSEQ multiplex PCR; in TCRdb, only in-frame clones are kept and a portion is missing. Among hundreds of thousands of clones, 13% were seen once, and the ten largest hold less than 0.025%. Only a few counts were recorded for this clone. Its cognate antigen is unknown. The CDR3 extends over 14 amino acids. V was cut by 3 bases and J by 13 bases, with 16 bases left in between. Germline assignment: CDR1 SEHNR and CDR2 FQNEAQ (reference sequence). The study's findings and limits: Fewer junction insertions and more nucleotide deletions appeared in type 1 diabetes patients. When Type 1 diabetes patients were examined, their TCRB CDR3s proved moderately but significantly shorter in all four CD4+ subsets.

This receptor was obtained from a man aged 18 to 30 with type 1 diabetes. The chain combines TRBV7-9 with TRBJ1-6, with D unresolved. The sequenced material came from naive CD4+ T cells from blood. The CDR3 bases are TGTGCCAGCAGCTTCGGGTGGATAGTGAATCCCCTCCACTTT. It is translated as CASSFGWIVNPLHF.